The 24 T cell receptor beta chains in this list originate from one sample, sequenced in a study of cytomegalovirus exposure and HLA in healthy donors. Primers for the PCR totalled 60 Vbeta and 13 Jbeta. The data were produced by immunoSEQ multiplex PCR, yet TCRdb's version contains in-frame clones alone and is incomplete. The top ten hold more than 3.5% of the sample, which has some 97,000 clones, around three quarters seen once. Material for sequencing was PBMCs. All receptors derive from a female donor in good health and CMV-seropositive.

The CDR3 spells CASSEGGWDNQPQHF. CDR3 sequence (DNA): TGTGCCAGCAGTGAAGGAGGGTGGGACAATCAGCCCCAGCATTTT. The rearrangement links TRBV2 to TRBJ1-5; D remains unclear. The CDR3 is 15 residues long. The V and J ends lost 1 base and 3 bases respectively, with 10 bases between them. The germline V gene has CDR1 SNHLY and CDR2 FYNNEI.

The chain has TRBV28 and TRBJ1-3, with D unresolved. The CDR3 is made up of 17 amino acids. The germline V and J ends were trimmed by 6 bases and 4 bases, with 22 bases remaining between them. Germline CDR1 is MDHEN and CDR2 is SYDVKM. CDR3 nucleotide sequence: TGTGCCAGCAGCAAGAGTACGCGGTCGTTGGCGGGAAACACCATATATTTT. Translation: CASSKSTRSLAGNTIYF.

The chain has TRBV6-4 and TRBJ1-1, with a possible D match to TRBD1 (6 bases). V lost 6 bases, J lost 1 base, and 24 bases lay in between. CDR1 and CDR2 (germline): MRHNA, SNTAGT. The CDR3 covers 18 residues. Written as DNA, the CDR3 is TGTGCCAGCAGCCAGGACAGCCTGGGCCGAGGGGAGAACACTGAAGCTTTCTTT. Translated: CASSQDSLGRGENTEAFF.

The chain joins TRBV4-1 to TRBJ1-4; a possible D gene is TRBD1 (5 bases). The CDR3 is 11 amino acids. Germline CDR1 MGHRA, CDR2 YSYEKL. With 3 bases removed from V and 14 bases from J, the gap between germline ends came to 10 bases. The CDR3 bases are TGCGCCAGCAGCCACCAGGGTTGGCTGTTTTTT. Its translation: CASSHQGWLFF.

This rearrangement joins TRBV5-4 to TRBJ2-5, with D tentatively TRBD2 (6 bases). Germline V CDR1 and CDR2: SGHNT, YYREEE (reference sequence). V lost 4 bases, J lost 5 bases, and 12 bases lay in between. This CDR3 spans 13 amino acids. The CDR3 reads CASSATGGETQYF. CDR3 DNA: TGTGCCAGCAGCGCAACAGGAGGGGAGACCCAGTACTTC. Supplemented by reference TRBV5-4 and TRBJ2-5, the full variable domain reads ETGVTQSPTHLIKTRGQQVTLRCSSQSGHNTVSWYQQALGQGPQFIFQYYREEENGRGNFPPRFSGLQFPNYSSELNVNALELDDSALYLCASSATGGETQYFGPGTRLLVL.

The chain joins TRBV19 to TRBJ1-3; 9 bases map to TRBD1. V lost 4 bases to trimming and J lost 3 bases; unmatched junction nucleotides: 4. Germline CDR1 LNHDA, CDR2 SQIVND (reference sequence). This CDR3 is 15 amino acids long. The CDR3 reads CASSTGQGGGNTIYF. The CDR3 DNA reads as TGTGCCAGTAGTACGGGACAGGGAGGTGGAAACACCATATATTTT.

V is TRBV6-1 and J is TRBJ1-5; 8 nucleotides line up with TRBD1. V was clipped by 3 bases and J by 5 bases; unmatched bases: 6. Germline V lookup: CDR1 MNHNS, CDR2 SASEGT. The CDR3 covers 15 residues. CDR3 amino acids: CASSDAHRGYQPQHF. For the CDR3, the DNA is TGTGCCAGCAGTGATGCCCACAGGGGGTATCAGCCCCAGCATTTT.

The V call is TRBV19, the J call TRBJ1-2; no clear D gene. V lost 3 bases, J lost 5 bases, and 13 bases lay in between. The length of the CDR3 is 14 residues. Germline CDR1 reads LNHDA; CDR2 reads SQIVND (reference sequence). The CDR3 bases are TGTGCCAGTAGTATTAGAGGGATCACGTATGGCTACACCTTC. The encoded protein is CASSIRGITYGYTF.

On this clone: A read error is likely, as this CDR3 ends without the conserved phenylalanine or tryptophan. This CDR3 is CAISPLGAEAFL. For the CDR3, the DNA is TGTGCCATCAGCCCTTTGGGGGCTGAAGCTTTCCTT. This chain links TRBV10-3 with TRBJ1-1; maybe TRBD1 (5 bases). CDR1 ENHRY and CDR2 SYGVKD come from the germline V gene. Trimming took 6 bases from V and 6 from J, leaving 11 bases between them. The CDR3 has 12 residues.

V is TRBV29-1 and J is TRBJ1-1, with D unclear. The CDR3 runs 11 residues. Trimming took 5 bases from V and 4 from J, leaving 8 bases between them. Germline CDR1 is SQVTM and CDR2 is ANQGSEA. CDR3 amino acids: CSVYPSTEAFF. The CDR3 bases are TGCAGCGTTTATCCTAGCACTGAAGCTTTCTTT.

This chain connects TRBV29-1 to TRBJ1-1, with D possibly TRBD1 on 5 matching bases. The CDR3 consists of 14 residues. Looked up from germline, CDR1 is SQVTM and CDR2 is ANQGSEA. V was clipped by 0 bases and J by 5 bases, with 13 bases between them. CDR3 bases: TGCAGCGTTGAAGATACGGGGGAGAGTACTGAAGCTTTCTTT. Protein: CSVEDTGESTEAFF.

The chain joins TRBV6-1 to TRBJ1-1; unclear D gene. The CDR3 length is 13 residues. Germline V lookup: CDR1 MNHNS, CDR2 SASEGT. V gave up 5 bases and J gave up 1 base, with 8 bases separating them. This CDR3 is CASSSRENTEAFF. In DNA, the CDR3 is TGTGCCAGCAGTTCAAGAGAGAACACTGAAGCTTTCTTT.

This chain connects TRBV5-1 to TRBJ1-1, with 9 bases that match TRBD1. CDR1 and CDR2 (germline): SGHRS, YFSETQ. Trimming removed 4 bases from V and 1 base from J; junction bases left unmatched: 2. The CDR3 has 14 residues. CDR3 coding DNA: TGCGCCAGCAGCCCGACAGGGGGGAACACTGAAGCTTTCTTT. This sequence encodes CASSPTGGNTEAFF.

The chain is built from TRBV6-6 and TRBJ2-1, with TRBD2 identical over 11 bases. The junction had 1 base not matched to a gene; V was cut back by 0 bases and J by 9 bases. The CDR3 spans 14 residues. In germline, CDR1 is MNHNY, CDR2 SVGAGI (reference sequence). The DNA of the CDR3 is TGTGCCAGCAGTTACTCTAGCGGGGGGGGTGAGCAGTTCTTC. Amino acid sequence: CASSYSSGGGEQFF.

V usage is TRBV12-5 and J usage is TRBJ2-1; 9 nucleotides agree with TRBD1. The CDR3 runs 15 residues. CDR1 and CDR2 (germline): LGHNT, FRNRAP. The ends lost 3 bases at V and 4 bases at J; junction bases unmatched: 4. CDR3 loop: CASGLQGALYNEQFF. CDR3 nucleotides: TGTGCTAGTGGTTTACAGGGGGCTCTGTACAATGAGCAGTTCTTC.

The chain has TRBV18 and TRBJ1-5; D is undetermined. V was cut by 6 bases and J by 0 bases, with 9 bases left in between. CDR3 size: 14 residues. Germline CDR1 and CDR2: KGHSH and LQKENI. The CDR3 region is CASSTTDSNQPQHF. The CDR3 DNA sequence: TGTGCCAGCTCCACCACAGATAGCAATCAGCCCCAGCATTTT.

This chain connects TRBV6-5 to TRBJ1-1; no reliable D call. Germline CDR1 is MNHEY and CDR2 is SVGAGI. The CDR3 covers 15 residues. The germline V and J ends were trimmed by 2 bases and 4 bases, with 14 bases remaining between them. The CDR3 sequence is CASSYGRGLGTEAFF. CDR3 coding DNA: TGTGCCAGCAGTTACGGACGAGGGTTGGGCACTGAAGCTTTCTTT.

V usage is TRBV5-5 and J usage is TRBJ1-5; D ambiguous. V was clipped by 0 bases and J by 5 bases, with 15 bases between them. Germline CDR1 reads SGHKS; CDR2 reads YYEKEE (reference sequence). There are 16 residues in the CDR3. In DNA, the CDR3 is TGTGCCAGCAGCTTGGTCGGCGGAAAGACGGATCAGCCCCAGCATTTT. Translated: CASSLVGGKTDQPQHF. The full variable domain, its missing parts supplied by reference TRBV5-5 and TRBJ1-5, is DAGVTQSPTHLIKTRGQQVTLRCSPISGHKSVSWYQQVLGQGPQFIFQYYEKEERGRGNFPDRFSARQFPNYSSELNVNALLLGDSALYLCASSLVGGKTDQPQHFGDGTRLSIL.

CDR3 sequence: CASSYGGGAPGQYF. The DNA of the CDR3 is TGTGCCAGCAGTTATGGAGGAGGGGCCCCCGGGCAGTACTTC. This chain joins TRBV6-5 and TRBJ2-7; the D gene is possibly TRBD2 (6 bases). CDR3 length equals 14 residues. Germline V gene data show CDR1 as MNHEY and CDR2 as SVGAGI. The V gene lost 3 bases and the J gene lost 9 bases, with 18 bases spanning the gap.

V and J are TRBV7-9 and TRBJ1-1, with D maybe TRBD1 (6 bases). The V and J ends lost 1 base and 1 base respectively, with 7 bases between them. CDR1 is SEHNR and CDR2 is FQNEAQ in the germline V gene (reference sequence). The CDR3 runs to 14 residues. The CDR3 sequence: CASSLGTENTEAFF. The CDR3 bases are TGTGCCAGCAGCTTAGGGACAGAGAACACTGAAGCTTTCTTT.

The chain couples TRBV6-6 to TRBJ2-3; perhaps TRBD2 as D (5 bases). The length of the CDR3 is 15 residues. In germline, CDR1 is MNHNY, CDR2 SVGAGI (reference sequence). The V end lost 0 bases, the J end lost 1 base, and 8 bases lay between the germline ends. CDR3 sequence reads: CASSYSISGTDTQYF. The CDR3 DNA follows: TGTGCCAGCAGTTACTCGATTAGCGGCACAGATACGCAGTATTTT.

The chain employs TRBV10-3 and TRBJ2-4, with 7 bases lining up with TRBD1. CDR1 is ENHRY, CDR2 SYGVKD, per germline. Germline trimming cut 4 bases from V and 9 bases from J; bases unmatched to any gene: 9. There are 14 residues in the CDR3. Here the CDR3 reads CAISGPDRVGIQYF. CDR3 DNA: TGTGCCATCAGTGGACCCGACAGGGTCGGCATTCAGTACTTC.

This chain connects TRBV13 to TRBJ2-1; TRBD1 agrees at 10 bases. Germline V gene data show CDR1 as PRHDT and CDR2 as FYEKMQ (reference sequence). V was pared by 7 bases and J by 6 bases, with 6 bases of the junction left unmatched. This CDR3 is 14 amino acids long. The CDR3 spells CASTDRTGGNEQFF. The DNA of the CDR3 is TGTGCCAGCACCGACAGGACAGGGGGCAATGAGCAGTTCTTC.

The DNA for the CDR3 is TGTGCCAGCAGACCTGGACTAGCGGACTACAATGAGCAGTTCTTC. This encodes CASRPGLADYNEQFF. The chain employs TRBV9 and TRBJ2-1, with 10 bases that match TRBD2. J was trimmed by 3 bases and V by 5 bases; bases with no gene match: 5. Germline V gene data show CDR1 as SGDLS and CDR2 as YYNGEE. The CDR3 is 15 residues long. The complete variable domain, with remaining parts taken from reference TRBV9 and TRBJ2-1, reads DSGVTQTPKHLITATGQRVTLRCSPRSGDLSVYWYQQSLDQGLQFLIQYYNGEERAKGNILERFSAQQFPDLHSELNLSSLELGDSALYFCASRPGLADYNEQFFGPGTRLTVL.